The rows below give T cell receptor beta chains drawn from one sample of a study of immune heterogeneity within non-small cell lung tumors. TCRdb independently ran MiXCR on the multiplex PCR reads; one entry per CDR3 protein. The sample has around 2,200 distinct CDR3 sequences, approximately 30% seen once. Material for sequencing was lung tumor tissue. The receptors were sampled from an older man with non-small cell lung cancer. Both conserved end residues are part of each CDR3. The D gene is left open where the match is weak. Size is stated for part of the rows, as once, few or many counts, or as a class when the clone is expanded.

V gene: TRBV5-1
clone size: few
D gene: -
J gene: TRBJ2-7
CDR3 protein: CASSKTRLSIYEQYF
CDR3 DNA: TGCGCCAGCAGTAAGACTCGCTTGTCGATCTACGAGCAGTACTTC

V gene: TRBV7-9
clone size: -
D gene: -
J gene: TRBJ2-7
CDR3 protein: CASSFRGAGEQYF
CDR3 DNA: TGTGCCAGCAGCTTTCGGGGGGCGGGAGAGCAGTACTTC

V gene: TRBV6-6
clone size: -
D gene: -
J gene: TRBJ1-2
CDR3 protein: CASSYSIFRYGYTF
CDR3 DNA: TGTGCCAGCAGTTACTCGATCTTTCGGTATGGCTACACCTTC

V gene: TRBV10-2
clone size: large
D gene: TRBD1
J gene: TRBJ2-2
CDR3 protein: CARRDRDVGELFF
CDR3 DNA: TGCGCCCGCCGGGACAGGGACGTAGGGGAGCTGTTTTTT

V gene: TRBV29-1
clone size: few
D gene: TRBD1
J gene: TRBJ2-7
CDR3 protein: CSVIGAGGYEQYF
CDR3 DNA: TGCAGCGTTATAGGAGCAGGGGGCTACGAGCAGTACTTC

V gene: TRBV7-8
clone size: medium-sized
D gene: TRBD1
J gene: TRBJ1-2
CDR3 protein: CASSYPGTVNYGYTF
CDR3 DNA: TGTGCCAGCAGCTACCCCGGGACAGTCAACTATGGCTACACCTTC

V gene: TRBV12-3/TRBV12-4
clone size: -
D gene: -
J gene: TRBJ1-4
CDR3 protein: CASSPNEKLFF
CDR3 DNA: TGTGCCAGCAGCCCTAATGAAAAACTGTTTTTT

V gene: TRBV27
clone size: hyperexpanded
D gene: -
J gene: TRBJ2-7
CDR3 protein: CASSLNAVGSYEQYF
CDR3 DNA: TGTGCCAGCAGTTTAAATGCAGTGGGGAGCTACGAGCAGTACTTC

V gene: TRBV3-1
clone size: medium-sized
D gene: TRBD1
J gene: TRBJ2-7
CDR3 protein: CASSHPTGVQYF
CDR3 DNA: TGTGCCAGCAGCCATCCAACAGGGGTACAGTACTTC

V gene: TRBV7-9
clone size: -
D gene: TRBD2
J gene: TRBJ2-3
CDR3 protein: CASSFTSGTADTQYF
CDR3 DNA: TGTGCCAGCAGCTTTACTAGCGGGACGGCAGATACGCAGTATTTT

V gene: TRBV25-1
clone size: few
D gene: -
J gene: TRBJ1-6
CDR3 protein: CASSESLRGGVHF
CDR3 DNA: TGTGCCAGCAGTGAATCTCTCCGGGGGGGTGTCCACTTT

V gene: TRBV6-2/TRBV6-3
clone size: -
D gene: TRBD1
J gene: TRBJ1-3
CDR3 protein: CASIYSAGGFSGNTIYF
CDR3 DNA: TGTGCCAGCATTTACTCAGCAGGGGGTTTCTCTGGAAACACCATATATTTT

V gene: TRBV2
clone size: -
D gene: -
J gene: TRBJ2-3
CDR3 protein: CASSDPGKSTDTQYF
CDR3 DNA: TGTGCCAGCAGTGACCCGGGAAAGAGCACAGATACGCAGTATTTT

V gene: TRBV28
clone size: medium-sized
D gene: TRBD1
J gene: TRBJ1-6
CDR3 protein: CASSLTPRTGLNSPLHF
CDR3 DNA: TGTGCCAGCAGTTTAACCCCCCGGACAGGGCTAAATTCACCCCTCCACTTT

V gene: TRBV5-1
clone size: -
D gene: -
J gene: TRBJ2-1
CDR3 protein: CASNWGRSNEQFF
CDR3 DNA: TGCGCCAGCAACTGGGGCAGGTCCAATGAGCAGTTCTTC

V gene: TRBV20-1
clone size: medium-sized
D gene: -
J gene: TRBJ1-2
CDR3 protein: CSATPSSNYGYTF
CDR3 DNA: TGCAGTGCTACCCCCAGTTCTAACTATGGCTACACCTTC

V gene: TRBV14
clone size: -
D gene: -
J gene: TRBJ2-3
CDR3 protein: CASNRGLSTDTQYF
CDR3 DNA: TGTGCCAGCAATAGAGGTTTAAGCACAGATACGCAGTATTTT

V gene: TRBV4-1
clone size: few
D gene: TRBD1
J gene: TRBJ1-1
CDR3 protein: CASSLRDRGPNTEAFF
CDR3 DNA: TGCGCCAGCAGTCTCCGGGACAGGGGCCCGAACACTGAAGCTTTCTTT

V gene: TRBV19
clone size: -
D gene: -
J gene: TRBJ1-2
CDR3 protein: CASRKEITNYGYTF
CDR3 DNA: TGTGCCAGTAGGAAAGAGATTACTAACTATGGCTACACCTTC

V gene: TRBV6-1
clone size: -
D gene: -
J gene: TRBJ2-3
CDR3 protein: CATSLSYTDTQYF
CDR3 DNA: TGTGCCACTAGCCTCTCCTACACAGATACGCAGTATTTT

V gene: TRBV9
clone size: medium-sized
D gene: TRBD1
J gene: TRBJ1-2
CDR3 protein: CASSVGGQGDGYTF
CDR3 DNA: TGTGCCAGCAGCGTAGGGGGACAGGGTGATGGCTACACCTTC

V gene: TRBV20-1
clone size: -
D gene: -
J gene: TRBJ2-7
CDR3 protein: CSAHRLGTGKGYEQYF
CDR3 DNA: TGCAGTGCTCATAGACTAGGCACGGGAAAAGGCTACGAGCAGTACTTC